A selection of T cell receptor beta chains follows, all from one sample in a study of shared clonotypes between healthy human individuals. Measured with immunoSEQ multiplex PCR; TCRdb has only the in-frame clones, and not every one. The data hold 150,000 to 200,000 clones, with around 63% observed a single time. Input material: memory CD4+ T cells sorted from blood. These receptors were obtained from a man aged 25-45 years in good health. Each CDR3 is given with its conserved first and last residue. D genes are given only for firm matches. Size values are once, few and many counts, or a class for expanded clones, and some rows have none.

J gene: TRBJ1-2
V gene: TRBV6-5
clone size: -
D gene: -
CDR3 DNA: TGTGCCAGCAGGCGAGACAGTAACTATGGCTACACCTTC
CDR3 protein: CASRRDSNYGYTF

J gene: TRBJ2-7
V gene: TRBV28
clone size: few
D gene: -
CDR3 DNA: TGTGCCAGCAGTTTCGGCGGAGTGGCGGTTTCCGTGCAGTACTTC
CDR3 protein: CASSFGGVAVSVQYF

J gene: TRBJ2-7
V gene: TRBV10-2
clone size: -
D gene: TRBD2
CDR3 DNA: TGCGCCAGCAGTGAGTCGATCGCTGGAGGCGGGAGTCGGCCATACGAGCAGTACTTC
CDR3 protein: CASSESIAGGGSRPYEQYF

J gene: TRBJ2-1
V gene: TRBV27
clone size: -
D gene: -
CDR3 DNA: TGTGCCAGCAGTTTACAGACTACCTACTCCTACAATGAGCAGTTCTTC
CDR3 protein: CASSLQTTYSYNEQFF

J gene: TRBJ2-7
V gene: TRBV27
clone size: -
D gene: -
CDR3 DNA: TGTGCCAGCAGTTTAGGGGGTCAAATGACCTACGAGCAGTACTTC
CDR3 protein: CASSLGGQMTYEQYF

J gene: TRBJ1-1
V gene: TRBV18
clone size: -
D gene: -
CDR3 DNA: TGTGCCAGCTCACCATTATTAAAGAACACTGAAGCTTTCTTT
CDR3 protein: CASSPLLKNTEAFF

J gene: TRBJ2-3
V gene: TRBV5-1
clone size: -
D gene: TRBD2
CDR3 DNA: TGCGCCAGCAGCTTAAACAGCGGGAGGAGAGGAGATACGCAGTATTTT
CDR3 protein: CASSLNSGRRGDTQYF

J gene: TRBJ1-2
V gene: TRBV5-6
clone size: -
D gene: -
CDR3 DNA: TGTGCCAGCAGCTTACCAGCTAACTATGGCTACACCTTC
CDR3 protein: CASSLPANYGYTF

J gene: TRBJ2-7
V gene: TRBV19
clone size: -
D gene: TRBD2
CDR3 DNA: TGTGCCAGTAGTATTGGACTAGCCGTTTACGAGCAGTACTTC
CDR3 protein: CASSIGLAVYEQYF

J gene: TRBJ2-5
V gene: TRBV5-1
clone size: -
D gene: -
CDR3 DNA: TGCGCCAGCAGCTTGTTTTCCTCCCGGGCAGAAGAGACCCAGTACTTC
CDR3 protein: CASSLFSSRAEETQYF

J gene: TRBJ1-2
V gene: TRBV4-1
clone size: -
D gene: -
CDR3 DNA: TGCGCCAGCAGCCAAGTCGGGAGTGGCTACACCTTC
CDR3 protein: CASSQVGSGYTF

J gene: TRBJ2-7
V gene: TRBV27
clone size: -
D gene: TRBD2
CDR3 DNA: TGTGCCAGCAGTTTATCGCCCGGTTATCGGGAGGCCGAGCAGTACTTC
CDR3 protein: CASSLSPGYREAEQYF

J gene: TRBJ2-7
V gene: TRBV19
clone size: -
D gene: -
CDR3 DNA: TGTGCCAGTAGTATTAGGGAGTTCTACGAGCAGTACTTC
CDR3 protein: CASSIREFYEQYF

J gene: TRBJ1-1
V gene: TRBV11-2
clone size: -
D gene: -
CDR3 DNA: TGTGCCAGCAGCTCTACGGGACATACGAACACTGAAGCTTTCTTT
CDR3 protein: CASSSTGHTNTEAFF

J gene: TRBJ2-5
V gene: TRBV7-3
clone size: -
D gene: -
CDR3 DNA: TGTGCCAGCAGCTTAGCCAGGGAAGAGACCCAGTACTTC
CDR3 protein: CASSLAREETQYF

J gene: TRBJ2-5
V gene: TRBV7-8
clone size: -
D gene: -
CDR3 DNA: TGTGCCAGCAGCTTCGGCGTGGCGGAGACCCAGTACTTC
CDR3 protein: CASSFGVAETQYF

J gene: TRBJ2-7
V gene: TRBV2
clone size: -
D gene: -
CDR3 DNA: TGTGCCAGCAGGGAGGGGACGGCGGGGAGAGAGCAGTACTTC
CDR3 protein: CASREGTAGREQYF

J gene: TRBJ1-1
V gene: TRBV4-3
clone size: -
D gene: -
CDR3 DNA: TGCGCCAGCAGCCAATGGAAGAACACTGAAGCTTTCTTT
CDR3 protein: CASSQWKNTEAFF

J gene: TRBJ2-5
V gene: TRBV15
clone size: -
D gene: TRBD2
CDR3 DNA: TGTGCCACCAGCAGGGGACTAGCGGGGCAAGAGACCCAGTACTTC
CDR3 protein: CATSRGLAGQETQYF

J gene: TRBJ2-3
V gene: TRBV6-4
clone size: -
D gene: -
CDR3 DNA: TGTGCCAGCAGAGAATCCCTAGCAACAGATACGCAGTATTTT
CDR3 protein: CASRESLATDTQYF

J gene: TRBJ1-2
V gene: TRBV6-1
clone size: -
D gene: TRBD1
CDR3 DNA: TGTGCCAGCAGGGAGACAGGGGGCGGCTATGGCTACACCTTC
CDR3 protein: CASRETGGGYGYTF

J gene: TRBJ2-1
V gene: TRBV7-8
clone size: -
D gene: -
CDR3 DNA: TGTGCCAGCAGCCCTTCGGACAGGAGGGAGGGTGAGCAGTTCTTC
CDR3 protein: CASSPSDRREGEQFF

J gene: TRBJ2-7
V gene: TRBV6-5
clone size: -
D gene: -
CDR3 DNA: TGTGCCAGCAGTTACTCCCCCCCGGGGGTCTACGAGCAGTACTTC
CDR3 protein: CASSYSPPGVYEQYF

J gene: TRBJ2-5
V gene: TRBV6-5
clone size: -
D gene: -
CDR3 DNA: TGTGCCAGCAGCTCCCCAGCGGGGACCCAGTACTTC
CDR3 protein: CASSSPAGTQYF

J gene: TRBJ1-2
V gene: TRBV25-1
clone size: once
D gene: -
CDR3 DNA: TGTGCCAGCAGTGTATTGTCCGGGTCCCCAACAGGGGGCTACACCTTC
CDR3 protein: CASSVLSGSPTGGYTF

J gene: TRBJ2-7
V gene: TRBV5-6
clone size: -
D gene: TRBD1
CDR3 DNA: TGTGCCAGCAGCCCCGGGTTGCAGGGGGCAAACGAGCAGTACTTC
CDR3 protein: CASSPGLQGANEQYF

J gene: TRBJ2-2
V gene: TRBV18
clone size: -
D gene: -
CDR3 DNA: TGTGCCAGCTCATCAGATACCGGGGAGCTGTTTTTT
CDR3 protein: CASSSDTGELFF

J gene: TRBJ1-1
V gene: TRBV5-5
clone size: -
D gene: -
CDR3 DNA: TGTGCCAGCAGCTTGGACAGGGTGGAAGCTTTCTTT
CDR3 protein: CASSLDRVEAFF

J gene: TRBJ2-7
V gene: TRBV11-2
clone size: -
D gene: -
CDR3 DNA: TGTGCCAGCAGCTTAGGATTCAACGAGCAGTACTTC
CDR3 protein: CASSLGFNEQYF

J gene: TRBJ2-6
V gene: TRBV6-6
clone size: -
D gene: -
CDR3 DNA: TGTGCCAGCAGTTACGATGACGGAGCCAACGTCCTGACTTTC
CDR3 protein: CASSYDDGANVLTF

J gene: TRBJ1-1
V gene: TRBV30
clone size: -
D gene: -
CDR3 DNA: TGTGCCTGGAGTGTTGGTCCATGGCGGGACACTGAAGCTTTCTTT
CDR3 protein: CAWSVGPWRDTEAFF

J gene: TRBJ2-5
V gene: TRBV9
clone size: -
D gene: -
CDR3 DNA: TGTGCCAGCAGCGTAGGTCACAGACAAGAGACCCAGTACTTC
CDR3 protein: CASSVGHRQETQYF

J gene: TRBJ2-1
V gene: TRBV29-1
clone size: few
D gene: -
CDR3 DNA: TGCAGCGTTGGACTTGGGTTCAATGAGCAGTTCTTC
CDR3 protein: CSVGLGFNEQFF